This T cell receptor beta chain was profiled in a study of blood T cell repertoires in COVID-19. The germline gives CDR1 SEHNR, CDR2 FQNEAQ (reference sequence). V trimming: 8 bases; J trimming: 5 bases; junction bases outside the gene matches: 15. There are 16 residues in the CDR3. Profiling relied on immunoSEQ multiplex PCR, and the TCRdb table lists in-frame clones only, not all of them. The sample contains roughly 100,000 clones, approximately 80% of which appear only once. The receptor was derived from an elderly man with acute or convalescent COVID-19. The sequencing input was peripheral blood. V is TRBV7-9 and J is TRBJ2-1; 7 nucleotides align to TRBD1. CDR3: CASFGQVEETDNEQFF. The CDR3 DNA follows: TGTGCCAGCTTCGGACAGGTGGAAGAGACGGACAATGAGCAGTTCTTC.